These T cell receptor beta chains were read from a single sample in a study of technical replicates of blood from a few donors. Sequencing was performed with immunoSEQ multiplex PCR; in TCRdb, only in-frame clones are kept and a portion is missing. The data hold more than 80,000 clones, with 95% to 97% observed a single time. The sample comprised T cells isolated from PBMCs. The receptors come from a human donor in good health. The conserved cysteine and the conserved F or W are not part of the CDR3 here.

V gene,CDR3 length,CDR3 protein
TRBV27,10,ASSSPGYEQY
TRBV19,15,ASSMYMAGGTTDTQY
TRBV9,14,ASSPSIMEGPYEQY
TRBV29-1,11,SVGGLSTDTQY
TRBV9,12,ASSVGAGDNEQF
TRBV7-2,13,ASSLRTSGIYEQY
TRBV7-2,12,ASSWRDSGYEQY
TRBV19,9,ASNGYGEQY
TRBV9,12,ASSDGLADYEQY
TRBV4-1,13,ASSQPGLAEYEQY
TRBV29-1,13,SVEDPGSGANVLT
TRBV27,12,ASSLSRSYNEQF
TRBV10-3,12,AISETSGLTGKY
TRBV29-1,11,SATGTSTDTQY
TRBV4-3,11,ASSLSVNTEAF
TRBV2,14,ASSPPGTGGSYEQY
TRBV19,10,ASSTIDTEAF
TRBV9,11,ASSVEGEETQY
TRBV5-6,10,ASRGQGLRAF
TRBV11-2,10,ASSDNPYEQY
TRBV7-3,12,ASSWGGSPDTQY
TRBV5-8,13,ASSLGQGFTGELF
TRBV18,9,ASSPQYEQY
TRBV18,12,ASSPPLDRDEQF
TRBV4-3,12,ASSQARGNTEAF
TRBV6-4,13,ASSDSSGSYNEQF
TRBV27,13,ASSPMTSSGNTIY
TRBV6-1,12,ASSVELNTGELF
TRBV6-1,10,ASSGSGRANV
TRBV29-1,10,SVEPGQGQAF
TRBV28,13,ASSQEGRYGRGYT
TRBV5-4,13,ASSRTQGSYNEQF
TRBV14,11,ASSRRGYYEQY
TRBV4-1,14,ASSPLASGSTGELF
TRBV6-1,15,ASSEGIGRMNTGELF
TRBV7-8,11,ASSLAEYTEAF
TRBV19,12,ASSIRGAKNIQY
TRBV10-3,12,AISLTAGDTEAF
TRBV15,12,ATSREGVGGPQH
TRBV9,12,ASSVSSVYNEQF
TRBV6-1,14,ASSELASSPYNEQF
TRBV10-3,9,AISADREQF
TRBV5-4,12,ASSLTEFTDTQY
TRBV4-1,13,ASGPSGRATDTQY
TRBV27,12,ASSLNLNSYEQY
TRBV7-9,12,ASSLTTVNTEAF
TRBV6-1,8,ASNRAGAF
TRBV7-3,11,ASSLAEGYEQY
TRBV27,14,ASSSLDSLAKNIQY
TRBV29-1,11,SVDLLRAGGYT
TRBV7-2,14,ASSLIGSLNTGELF
TRBV6-1,12,ASSPQEVWDEQF
TRBV28,10,ASSQRLTEAF